This T cell receptor beta chain emerged from a study of T cells after yellow fever vaccination. This clonotype was seen repeatedly, ten times or more. One entry per CDR3 protein, called by TCRdb with MiXCR from the 5' RACE reads. The sample has more than 75,000 distinct CDR3 sequences; under 9% are singletons. The germline CDR1 and CDR2 sequences are LGHNA and YSLEER. This CDR3 contains 13 residues. Between the trimmed V and J ends, which lost 0 bases and 6 bases, there was a span of 6 bases. Whole-study findings and limits: Boosting was followed by the reappearance of most primary-vaccination clones (less than 98% CD4, about 89% CD8).

Here the sequenced sample was CD8+ T cells not binding an NS4B(214-222) dextramer, sorted from PBMCs, taken around 15 days after the first yellow fever vaccination. V usage is TRBV4-3 and J usage is TRBJ2-1, with D hard to call. The receptor was isolated from a man aged 18 to 29 who received the YFV17D yellow fever vaccine. The DNA of the CDR3 is TGCGCCAGCAGCCAAGATTTTAGCAATGAGCAGTTCTTC. Translated, it gives CASSQDFSNEQFF.